A selection of T cell receptor beta chains follows, all from one sample in a study of blood T cell repertoires in COVID-19. Assay used: immunoSEQ multiplex PCR; TCRdb lists only in-frame clones, some missing. The sample carries about 160,000 clones, roughly 93% recorded once. Sequencing was done on a sample of peripheral blood. The source of these receptors is a woman in her forties or fifties with acute or convalescent COVID-19. Each CDR3 is given with its conserved first and last residue. The order of the fields is D gene, clone size, V gene, J gene, CDR3 DNA, CDR3 protein. A D gene is named only where the DNA matches it firmly. Part of the rows lack a size; the others show once, few, many or a class for expanded clones.

d_call: .; clone_size: .; v_call: TRBV7-9; j_call: TRBJ2-3; cdr3_nt: TGTGCCAGCAGCGGTCGGGGGGCAGGAGATACGCAGTATTTT; cdr3_aa: CASSGRGAGDTQYF
d_call: .; clone_size: .; v_call: TRBV7-9; j_call: TRBJ2-2; cdr3_nt: TGTGCCAGCAGCCCTCCTATCCGGACTTCGAACACCGGGGAGCTGTTTTTT; cdr3_aa: CASSPPIRTSNTGELFF
d_call: TRBD1; clone_size: .; v_call: TRBV25-1; j_call: TRBJ1-1; cdr3_nt: TGTGCCAGCAGCGACAGGGGGTGGACTGAAGCTTTCTTT; cdr3_aa: CASSDRGWTEAFF
d_call: .; clone_size: .; v_call: TRBV24-1; j_call: TRBJ1-1; cdr3_nt: TGTGCCACCAGGAGAGTCGACATGAACACTGAAGCTTTCTTT; cdr3_aa: CATRRVDMNTEAFF
d_call: .; clone_size: .; v_call: TRBV18; j_call: TRBJ2-2; cdr3_nt: TGTGCCAGCTCCCGATCCCCTGCCGGGGGTAACACCGGGGAGCTGTTTTTT; cdr3_aa: CASSRSPAGGNTGELFF
d_call: .; clone_size: .; v_call: TRBV30; j_call: TRBJ1-2; cdr3_nt: TGTGCCTGGGCAAAGGGGGGGGCGCTGGACTATGGCTACACCTTC; cdr3_aa: CAWAKGGALDYGYTF
d_call: .; clone_size: .; v_call: TRBV30; j_call: TRBJ1-1; cdr3_nt: TGTGCCTGGAAGCGGAGTAAGATTAAATTTCGCGCTGAAGCTTTCTTT; cdr3_aa: CAWKRSKIKFRAEAFF
d_call: .; clone_size: .; v_call: TRBV15; j_call: TRBJ1-1; cdr3_nt: TGTGCCACCAGCGGACAAGGGGACACTGAAGCTTTCTTT; cdr3_aa: CATSGQGDTEAFF
d_call: .; clone_size: .; v_call: TRBV6-8; j_call: TRBJ1-1; cdr3_nt: TGTGCCAGCACCCGAACAGATGAAGCTTTCTTT; cdr3_aa: CASTRTDEAFF
d_call: .; clone_size: once; v_call: TRBV11-2; j_call: TRBJ1-1; cdr3_nt: TGTGCCAGCAGCTTAGCTATGTACACTGAAGCTTTCTTT; cdr3_aa: CASSLAMYTEAFF
d_call: .; clone_size: .; v_call: TRBV7-8; j_call: TRBJ1-1; cdr3_nt: TGTGCCAGCAGCTTAGCTGAGGGGGGGACTGAAGCTTTCTTT; cdr3_aa: CASSLAEGGTEAFF
d_call: TRBD2; clone_size: few; v_call: TRBV19; j_call: TRBJ2-1; cdr3_nt: TGTGCCAGTAGTAATCGCGGGAGCTCCTACAATGAGCAGTTCTTC; cdr3_aa: CASSNRGSSYNEQFF
d_call: .; clone_size: .; v_call: TRBV19; j_call: TRBJ2-1; cdr3_nt: TGTGCCAGTAGTATACGATCTCCCAGGAATGAGCAGTTCTTC; cdr3_aa: CASSIRSPRNEQFF
d_call: TRBD2; clone_size: .; v_call: TRBV13; j_call: TRBJ2-1; cdr3_nt: TGTGCCAGCAGCTTCCTAGGGACTAGCGGTCCCAATGAGCAGTTCTTC; cdr3_aa: CASSFLGTSGPNEQFF
d_call: TRBD1; clone_size: once; v_call: TRBV5-4; j_call: TRBJ1-2; cdr3_nt: TGTGCCAGCAGCTTGGGCTCCCCAGGGGGCGACTATGGCTACACCTTC; cdr3_aa: CASSLGSPGGDYGYTF
d_call: TRBD2; clone_size: .; v_call: TRBV7-2; j_call: TRBJ2-3; cdr3_nt: TGTGCCAGCAGCACCCGACTAGCGGGAGGCACAGATACGCAGTATTTT; cdr3_aa: CASSTRLAGGTDTQYF
d_call: .; clone_size: .; v_call: TRBV6-5; j_call: TRBJ2-1; cdr3_nt: TGTGCCAGCAGTTACTCATTAGCTGCCAATGAGCAGTTCTTC; cdr3_aa: CASSYSLAANEQFF
d_call: .; clone_size: .; v_call: TRBV29-1; j_call: TRBJ1-3; cdr3_nt: TGCAGCGTTACAACCGGGACAAACTCTGGAAACACCATATATTTT; cdr3_aa: CSVTTGTNSGNTIYF
d_call: TRBD1; clone_size: few; v_call: TRBV25-1; j_call: TRBJ2-7; cdr3_nt: TGTGCCAGCAGTGGACAGGGGGCCTACGAGCAGTACTTC; cdr3_aa: CASSGQGAYEQYF
d_call: .; clone_size: .; v_call: TRBV5-6; j_call: TRBJ1-6; cdr3_nt: TGTGCCAGCAGCTTGGGTCTGGGGCGCCTTGATTCACCCCTCCACTTT; cdr3_aa: CASSLGLGRLDSPLHF
d_call: .; clone_size: .; v_call: TRBV9; j_call: TRBJ2-1; cdr3_nt: TGTGCCAGCAGCGAAACGGGGGTCCGGGATGAGCAGTTCTTC; cdr3_aa: CASSETGVRDEQFF
d_call: .; clone_size: .; v_call: TRBV25-1; j_call: TRBJ2-7; cdr3_nt: TGTGCCAGCAGTGGAGGACTCGAGCAGTACTTC; cdr3_aa: CASSGGLEQYF
d_call: .; clone_size: .; v_call: TRBV5-1; j_call: TRBJ1-3; cdr3_nt: TGCGCCAGCAGCTTAGGAGACTCTGGAAACACCATATATTTT; cdr3_aa: CASSLGDSGNTIYF
d_call: .; clone_size: .; v_call: TRBV2; j_call: TRBJ1-6; cdr3_nt: TGTGCCAGCAGTGAAGACAGGGCTAATTCACCCCTCCACTTT; cdr3_aa: CASSEDRANSPLHF
d_call: TRBD1; clone_size: once; v_call: TRBV7-3; j_call: TRBJ1-2; cdr3_nt: TGTGCCAGCAGCCCCACAACTGGGACAGGGTATGGCTACACCTTC; cdr3_aa: CASSPTTGTGYGYTF
d_call: TRBD1; clone_size: .; v_call: TRBV9; j_call: TRBJ2-7; cdr3_nt: TGTGCCAGCAGCAGAGGACAGGGTCCCTACGAGCAGTACTTC; cdr3_aa: CASSRGQGPYEQYF
d_call: TRBD1; clone_size: .; v_call: TRBV15; j_call: TRBJ2-7; cdr3_nt: TGTGCCACCAGCAGAGGCGGGACAGGGACTGACGAGCAGTACTTC; cdr3_aa: CATSRGGTGTDEQYF
d_call: TRBD1; clone_size: once; v_call: TRBV5-6; j_call: TRBJ1-1; cdr3_nt: TGTGCCAGCAGCTTGGCAGGGGGCATCACTGAAGCTTTCTTT; cdr3_aa: CASSLAGGITEAFF
d_call: TRBD1; clone_size: .; v_call: TRBV29-1; j_call: TRBJ1-2; cdr3_nt: TGCAGCGTTGCACCCATCCCGGGACAGGGATTCGCCTTC; cdr3_aa: CSVAPIPGQGFAF
d_call: .; clone_size: .; v_call: TRBV7-3; j_call: TRBJ2-2; cdr3_nt: TGTGCCAGCAGCTTAACTAGCGGTACCGCTACCGGGGAGCTGTTTTTT; cdr3_aa: CASSLTSGTATGELFF
d_call: TRBD2; clone_size: .; v_call: TRBV7-2; j_call: TRBJ2-3; cdr3_nt: TGTGCCAGCAGCTCGCCGACTAGCAGTGTCACAGATACGCAGTATTTT; cdr3_aa: CASSSPTSSVTDTQYF
d_call: TRBD1; clone_size: .; v_call: TRBV10-3; j_call: TRBJ1-1; cdr3_nt: TGTGCCATCAGTGGGACAGGGGGCTGGACTGAAGCTTTCTTT; cdr3_aa: CAISGTGGWTEAFF
d_call: TRBD2; clone_size: .; v_call: TRBV24-1; j_call: TRBJ2-2; cdr3_nt: TGTGCCACCAGTGGACTAGCGGGGGCCTCCGGGGAGCTGTTTTTT; cdr3_aa: CATSGLAGASGELFF
d_call: .; clone_size: .; v_call: TRBV10-2; j_call: TRBJ2-7; cdr3_nt: TGCGCCAGCAAGTTTTCGCGGGGATTCGTTCCCTACGAGCAGTACTTC; cdr3_aa: CASKFSRGFVPYEQYF
d_call: TRBD1; clone_size: .; v_call: TRBV6-6; j_call: TRBJ2-5; cdr3_nt: TGTGCCAGCAGTTCTTGGATTCGGGACAGCGAAGAGACCCAGTACTTC; cdr3_aa: CASSSWIRDSEETQYF